Presented here are 20 T cell receptor beta chains from one specimen sequenced in a study of blood T cell repertoires in COVID-19. Assay: immunoSEQ multiplex PCR; the TCRdb copy retains only in-frame clones and omits some. The sample has about 88,000 clones, roughly nine tenths seen once. Material for sequencing was peripheral blood. These receptors all come from a human donor with active COVID-19. The donor label of this sample is uncertain.

This chain links TRBV5-4 with TRBJ2-1; 8 bases are a match to TRBD2. CDR1 and CDR2 from the germline V gene are SGHNT and YYREEE (reference sequence). Trimming removed 7 bases from V and 7 bases from J; junction bases left unmatched: 10. This CDR3 has 14 residues. CDR3 sequence reads: CASWAGGALNEQFF. The DNA for the CDR3 is TGTGCCAGCTGGGCCGGGGGGGCTTTGAATGAGCAGTTCTTC.

The chain joins TRBV10-1 to TRBJ1-5; 7 bases fit TRBD1. Germline V gene lookup returns CDR1 WNHNN and CDR2 SYGVQD (reference sequence). This CDR3 comprises 17 residues. Trimming cost V 4 bases and J 0 bases; bases outside gene matches: 9. CDR3 in amino acids: CASSAPTGIDSNQPQHF. The CDR3 DNA reads TGCGCCAGCAGTGCCCCGACAGGGATTGATAGCAATCAGCCCCAGCATTTT.

The chain couples TRBV14 to TRBJ2-3; D is perhaps TRBD2 (7 bases). Germline assignment: CDR1 SGHDN and CDR2 FVKESK. This CDR3 has 16 amino acids. V gave up 6 bases and J gave up 10 bases, with 26 bases separating them. The CDR3 coding sequence is TGTGCCAGCAGTCCCGGAGGAGGGGGGGATGGCGGTCCGCAGTATTTT. Its protein is CASSPGGGGDGGPQYF.

This sequence joins TRBV5-4 and TRBJ2-7; 12 bases are shared with TRBD2. The CDR3 contains 15 residues. CDR1 and CDR2 from the germline V gene are SGHNT and YYREEE (reference sequence). V shed 3 bases and J 2 bases; nucleotides not matched to a gene: 3. The CDR3 sequence is CASSYGLAGTYEQYF. The CDR3 DNA reads as TGTGCCAGCAGCTATGGACTAGCGGGGACCTACGAGCAGTACTTC.

The chain combines TRBV28 with TRBJ1-2; possible D gene TRBD1, 5 bases. Per germline, CDR1 MDHEN and CDR2 SYDVKM. Trimming left V 3 bases short and J 3 bases short, with 11 bases between. The CDR3 extends over 14 amino acids. The DNA for the CDR3 is TGTGCCAGCAGTTTGGTAATAGGGGACTATGGCTACACCTTC. It is translated as CASSLVIGDYGYTF.

The gene calls are TRBV3-1 (or the pseudogene TRBV3-2) and TRBJ2-1, with 8 bases identical to TRBD1. Germline assignment: CDR1 LGHDT and CDR2 YNNKEL (reference sequence). The CDR3 consists of 18 residues. The J segment lost 6 bases and the V segment lost 1 base, leaving 14 bases of the junction unmatched. In DNA, the CDR3 is TGTGCCAGCAGCCAAGCCCGGACAGGGCTCGCGTCCCGCAATGAGCAGTTCTTC. It codes for CASSQARTGLASRNEQFF.

This chain joins TRBV5-1 and TRBJ2-3; 10 bases line up with TRBD2. CDR1 is SGHRS, CDR2 YFSETQ, per germline. This CDR3 spans 18 amino acids. With 3 bases clipped from V and 4 bases from J, the junction kept 14 bases outside the gene matches. The CDR3 region is CASSSGLAAPPRADTQYF. The CDR3 DNA reads as TGCGCCAGCAGCTCAGGACTAGCGGCACCCCCCCGGGCAGATACGCAGTATTTT.

The chain recombines TRBV6-6 with TRBJ2-7, with TRBD2 matching 9 bases. The CDR3 extends over 12 amino acids. The V gene end was trimmed by 6 bases and the J gene end by 6 bases; junction bases not matched to a gene: 3. The germline gives CDR1 MNHNY, CDR2 SVGAGI (reference sequence). The CDR3 loop reads CASSWRGGEQYF. The CDR3 nucleotides read TGTGCCAGCAGCTGGCGGGGGGGCGAGCAGTACTTC.

This chain connects TRBV28 to TRBJ1-2; 11 positions match TRBD1. This CDR3 has 17 residues. Per the germline V gene, CDR1 is MDHEN and CDR2 is SYDVKM. Trimming cost V 3 bases and J 5 bases; bases outside gene matches: 11. CDR3 coding DNA: TGTGCCAGCAGTTTCCCCGGGACAGGGGGTGTAAGTTATGGCTACACCTTC. Amino acids: CASSFPGTGGVSYGYTF.

V and J are TRBV7-9 and TRBJ1-1; the D is unclear. Germline V gene data show CDR1 as SEHNR and CDR2 as FQNEAQ (reference sequence). The CDR3 is made up of 11 amino acids. Deletions cut 8 bases from V and 4 bases from J, with 8 bases between. The chain's CDR3 is CASDRGTEAFF. The CDR3 DNA is TGTGCCAGCGACCGGGGCACTGAAGCTTTCTTT.

The rearrangement links TRBV3-1 (or the pseudogene TRBV3-2) to TRBJ2-1; tentatively, D is TRBD2 (7 bases). The V gene lost 7 bases and the J gene lost 3 bases, with 19 bases spanning the gap. The CDR3 sequence is 16 residues long. The germline gives CDR1 LGHDT, CDR2 YNNKEL (reference sequence). CDR3 nucleotides: TGTGCCAGCACCCTGGGAGGGGGGGATCTCTACAATGAGCAGTTCTTC. It translates to CASTLGGGDLYNEQFF.

The CDR3 loop reads CASRALSYEQYF. The CDR3 DNA is TGTGCCAGCAGAGCTTTGTCCTACGAGCAGTACTTC. V is TRBV27 and J is TRBJ2-7, with D hard to call. CDR3 length: 12 amino acids. Germline-derived CDR1 and CDR2 are MNHEY and SMNVEV (reference sequence). Between the trimmed V and J ends, which lost 6 bases and 1 base, there was a span of 7 bases.

V gene TRBV18 combines with J gene TRBJ2-7; TRBD1 matches 7 bases. The junction had 8 bases not matched to a gene; V was cut back by 4 bases and J by 5 bases. This CDR3 has 14 residues. Germline loops: CDR1 KGHSH, CDR2 LQKENI. The CDR3 here is CASSRNDRVDEQYF. The CDR3 DNA follows: TGTGCCAGCTCACGGAACGACAGGGTCGACGAGCAGTACTTC.

This chain joins TRBV3-1 (or the pseudogene TRBV3-2) and TRBJ2-3; TRBD2 agrees at 11 bases. This CDR3 region has 18 residues. Germline CDR1 is LGHDT and CDR2 is YNNKEL (reference sequence). With 1 base clipped from V and 0 bases from J, the junction kept 6 bases outside the gene matches. The CDR3 sequence is CASSQGLAGGTSTDTQYF. As DNA, the CDR3 is TGTGCCAGCAGCCAAGGGCTAGCGGGGGGTACTAGCACAGATACGCAGTATTTT.

This chain uses TRBV9 with TRBJ2-1; D uncertain. V lost 3 bases and J lost 6, with 7 bases in between. The CDR3 loop spans 12 amino acids. Germline CDR1 and CDR2: SGDLS and YYNGEE. This CDR3 is CASSAITNEQFF. The CDR3 nucleotides are TGTGCCAGCAGCGCTATTACCAATGAGCAGTTCTTC.

The rearrangement uses TRBV19 and TRBJ2-7, with 9 bases matching TRBD1. The CDR3 covers 14 residues. The germline CDR1 and CDR2 sequences are LNHDA and SQIVND (reference sequence). With V trimmed by 5 bases and J by 0 bases, 2 bases remained unmatched. CDR3 DNA sequence: TGTGCCAGTAGTGTGGACAGGGGCTCCTACGAGCAGTACTTC. Its translation: CASSVDRGSYEQYF.

The rearrangement uses TRBV18 and TRBJ1-1, with 7 bases identical to TRBD1. Trimming at V came to 3 bases and at J to 0 bases, leaving 7 bases not matched to a gene. CDR3 length equals 16 residues. Per germline, CDR1 KGHSH and CDR2 LQKENI. In DNA, the CDR3 is TGTGCCAGCTCACCCCTGACAGGGCCTCTGAACACTGAAGCTTTCTTT. Translation gives CASSPLTGPLNTEAFF.

The chain is built from TRBV9 and TRBJ1-2, with unresolved D. Trimming stripped 0 bases from V and 6 bases from J, with 12 bases between. Germline V gene data show CDR1 as SGDLS and CDR2 as YYNGEE. There are 14 residues in the CDR3. This CDR3 is CASSVDVLGDGYTF. CDR3 in DNA: TGTGCCAGCAGCGTAGACGTCTTGGGAGATGGCTACACCTTC. The full variable domain, completed using reference TRBV9 and TRBJ1-2, is DSGVTQTPKHLITATGQRVTLRCSPRSGDLSVYWYQQSLDQGLQFLIQYYNGEERAKGNILERFSAQQFPDLHSELNLSSLELGDSALYFCASSVDVLGDGYTFGSGTRLTVV.

As to this clone: Other DNA sequences within the sample encode an identical CDR3. The V call is TRBV28, the J call TRBJ1-5; 10 bases map to TRBD1. The CDR3 has 14 amino acids. With 5 bases clipped from V and 6 bases from J, the junction kept 4 bases outside the gene matches. Germline-derived CDR1 and CDR2 are MDHEN and SYDVKM. CDR3 bases: TGTGCCAGCAGTCAGACAGGGGGCGGTCAGCCCCAGCATTTT. It is translated as CASSQTGGGQPQHF.

The chain carries TRBV18 and TRBJ2-7; 8 bases line up with TRBD1. The V segment lost 0 bases and the J segment 3 bases; nucleotides outside the gene matches: 4. The V gene's germline CDR1 is KGHSH and CDR2 LQKENI. The CDR3 has 15 amino acids. CDR3 protein: CASSPPEQGGYEQYF. The DNA for the CDR3 is TGTGCCAGCTCACCACCGGAACAGGGGGGCTACGAGCAGTACTTC.